This TCR beta chain was profiled in a study of high-grade serous ovarian cancer treatment subgroups. Study outcomes and limitations: TCR clonal relatedness correlated positively with neoantigen level. Tumors within one patient showed repertoire similarity of about 0.095 to 0.85. Spatial context was lost because tumors were sequenced in bulk.

The protocol was immunoSEQ multiplex PCR, while the TCRdb copy is restricted to in-frame clones and leaves out a portion. Of fewer than 4,000 clones listed, around 68% are singletons. Germline-derived CDR1 and CDR2 are KGHSH and LQKENI. The CDR3 sequence is 14 residues long. Losses at the gene ends were 3 bases for V and 0 bases for J; bases not matched to a gene: 0. The sample holds a few counts of this clone. Its target is unknown. The tumor samples were collected prior to definitive surgery or chemotherapy. The rearrangement joins TRBV18 to TRBJ1-1, with 8 bases matching TRBD1. The receptor was isolated from a human donor with high-grade serous ovarian cancer. Material: tumor tissue. The CDR3 region is CASSPTGVNTEAFF. Written as DNA, the CDR3 is TGTGCCAGCTCACCGACAGGGGTGAACACTGAAGCTTTCTTT.